Shown below are 21 T cell receptor beta chains from a single sample sequenced in a study of type 1 and type 2 diabetes patients. Amplification started from genomic DNA. Multiplex PCR with 30 forward and 13 reverse primers amplified the TCR beta CDR3. In TCRdb, the multiplex PCR reads were re-called with MiXCR into one record per CDR3 protein. The sample carries under 300,000 distinct CDR3 sequences, around 47% recorded once. The sequencing input was peripheral blood mononuclear cells (PBMCs). These TCRs come from a man in his late teens or twenties with type 2 diabetes.

This clonotype was seen more than once but under ten times. The V and J genes are TRBV5-1 and TRBJ2-7; 11 positions match TRBD1. The CDR3 contains 16 residues. Per the germline V gene, CDR1 is SGHRS and CDR2 is YFSETQ. V shed 2 bases and J 4 bases; nucleotides not matched to a gene: 8. The chain's CDR3 is CASSFAGTGGGYEQYF. CDR3 in DNA: TGCGCCAGCAGCTTTGCCGGGACAGGGGGGGGATACGAGCAGTACTTC.

This clonotype was recorded once. V and J are TRBV30 and TRBJ2-5, with D possibly TRBD1 on 6 matching bases. The CDR3 runs 17 residues. The V gene lost 1 base and the J gene lost 1 base, with 19 bases spanning the gap. In germline, CDR1 is GTSNPN, CDR2 SVGIG (reference sequence). In DNA form, the CDR3 reads TGTGCCTGGAGTGAACAGGGTTTGGGGCTATTCCAAGAGACCCAGTACTTC. Amino acid sequence: CAWSEQGLGLFQETQYF.

As for this clonotype: A junction end diverges from the germline sequence, so it may reflect a read error. This sequence joins TRBV25-1 and TRBJ1-6; 8 bases are shared with TRBD1. This CDR3 has 14 residues. Germline V gene sequence: CDR1 MGHDK, CDR2 SYGVNS. This CDR3 reads CASSEGQAISPPYF. The CDR3 DNA follows: TGTGCCAGCAGTGAGGGACAGGCGATTTCACCCCCCTACTTT.

The chain is built from TRBV7-6 and TRBJ2-2; D possibly corresponds to TRBD1 (5 bases). The germline V gene encodes CDR1 SGHVS and CDR2 FNYEAQ. With 5 bases removed from V and 6 bases from J, the gap between germline ends came to 13 bases. CDR3 length: 14 amino acids. The CDR3 sequence is CASSLSPGPGELFF. The DNA for the CDR3 is TGTGCCAGCAGCCTAAGTCCAGGGCCCGGGGAGCTGTTTTTT.

This clonotype was counted between two and nine times. The chain has TRBV6-5 and TRBJ1-6, with TRBD1 as a possible D gene (5 bases). Trimming took 6 bases from V and 10 from J, leaving 13 bases between them. Looked up from germline, CDR1 is MNHEY and CDR2 is SVGAGI. This CDR3 spans 13 amino acids. CDR3 sequence reads: CASSSDRRSPLHF. CDR3 in DNA: TGTGCCAGCAGCTCTGACAGAAGGTCACCCCTCCACTTT.

There are a few counts of this clonotype. The chain is built from TRBV27 and TRBJ2-7; D may be TRBD1 or TRBD2 (7 bases each). V was clipped by 3 bases and J by 6 bases, with 18 bases between them. Germline lookup yields CDR1 MNHEY and CDR2 SMNVEV (reference sequence). The CDR3 is 15 amino acids. The CDR3 region is CASSFMQGGVGEQYF. CDR3 bases: TGTGCCAGCAGTTTTATGCAGGGGGGGGTGGGCGAGCAGTACTTC.

The chain carries TRBV6-5 and TRBJ1-3; possibly TRBD1 for D (6 bases). Germline CDR1 is MNHEY and CDR2 is SVGAGI. With 5 bases removed from V and 1 base from J, the gap between germline ends came to 12 bases. This CDR3 is built from 15 residues. The CDR3 nucleotides read TGTGCCAGCAGTGCCTCACAGGGTTCTGGAAACACCATATATTTT. As protein: CASSASQGSGNTIYF.

This clonotype was seen a handful of times. The chain employs TRBV14 and TRBJ2-1; D gene ambiguous. This CDR3 comprises 13 residues. Trimming stripped 4 bases from V and 4 bases from J, with 8 bases between. CDR1 is SGHDN and CDR2 is FVKESK in the germline V gene. The CDR3 loop reads CASSPYRYNEQFF. CDR3 DNA sequence: TGTGCCAGCAGCCCCTATCGTTACAATGAGCAGTTCTTC. Drawing the rest from reference TRBV14 and TRBJ2-1, the complete variable domain is EAGVTQFPSHSVIEKGQTVTLRCDPISGHDNLYWYRRVMGKEIKFLLHFVKESKQDESGMPNNRFLAERTGGTYSTLKVQPAELEDSGVYFCASSPYRYNEQFFGPGTRLTVL.

The gene calls are TRBV7-6 and TRBJ1-2, with 11 positions matching TRBD1. Trimming cost V 3 bases and J 2 bases; bases outside gene matches: 5. The CDR3 is 16 amino acids. Germline values: CDR1 SGHVS, CDR2 FNYEAQ. CDR3 amino acids: CASSLGQGVQNYGYTF. The CDR3 DNA follows: TGTGCCAGCAGCTTGGGACAGGGGGTTCAGAACTATGGCTACACCTTC.

This clonotype was found a few times. The rearrangement links TRBV29-1 to TRBJ2-3, with 11 bases identical to TRBD1. CDR3 length: 13 residues. Germline V gene data show CDR1 as SQVTM and CDR2 as ANQGSEA. Trimming took 6 bases from V and 3 from J; bases not matched to a gene: 2. In nucleotides, the CDR3 is TGCAGCGTGGGGGACAGGGGGACAGATACGCAGTATTTT. Its translation is CSVGDRGTDTQYF.

This sequence joins TRBV7-9 and TRBJ2-5; 9 nucleotides line up with TRBD2. V dropped 5 bases and J dropped 5; count of bases not matched to a gene: 12. Germline CDR1 and CDR2: SEHNR and FQNEAQ (reference sequence). This CDR3 contains 16 residues. The CDR3 DNA follows: TGTGCCAGCAGCGTAGGAGGGACTAGCCTAAAGGAGACCCAGTACTTC. This translates into CASSVGGTSLKETQYF.

On this clonotype itself: The junction departs from germline at one end; a sequencing error may be responsible. The gene calls are TRBV6-5 and TRBJ2-3, with TRBD2 matching 9 bases. The CDR3 has 15 residues. Germline V gives CDR1 MNHEY, CDR2 SVGAGI. CDR3 sequence reads: CAISAGGAVTDTQYF. The DNA for the CDR3 is TGTGCCATCAGTGCGGGGGGGGCCGTCACAGATACGCAGTATTTT.

This clonotype has only a few counts. The rearrangement uses TRBV7-2 and TRBJ1-1, with D unclear. CDR1 is SGHTA and CDR2 is FQGNSA in the germline V gene. The CDR3 is 13 amino acids. V was pared by 7 bases and J by 7 bases, with 16 bases between. The CDR3 sequence is CASTSKGGNEAFF. For the CDR3, the DNA is TGTGCCAGCACCTCCAAGGGCGGAAATGAAGCTTTCTTT.

This clonotype was counted at least ten times. The rearrangement joins TRBV15 to TRBJ1-1, with D perhaps TRBD1 (6 bases). With 5 bases removed from V and 3 bases from J, the gap between germline ends came to 10 bases. Germline CDR1 reads LNHNV; CDR2 reads YYDKDF (reference sequence). This CDR3 has 13 amino acids. The CDR3 DNA follows: TGTGCCACCAGCCCGGACAGACACACTGAAGCTTTCTTT. Its protein is CATSPDRHTEAFF.

The chain joins TRBV24-1 to TRBJ1-1; D might be TRBD1 (5 bases). The CDR3 has 15 residues. Trimming pared 2 bases from V and 3 bases from J, leaving 12 bases between. Germline loops: CDR1 KGHDR, CDR2 SFDVKD. The CDR3 loop reads CATSDSQGRHTEAFF. CDR3 DNA sequence: TGTGCCACCAGTGATTCCCAGGGCCGGCACACTGAAGCTTTCTTT.

This clonotype was seen a handful of times. The V gene is TRBV19, the J gene TRBJ1-6; D is ambiguous. The germline V gene has CDR1 LNHDA and CDR2 SQIVND (reference sequence). The germline V and J ends were trimmed by 5 bases and 4 bases, with 12 bases remaining between them. This CDR3 contains 15 residues. CDR3 amino acids: CASSVDGKYNSPLHF. Here the CDR3 DNA reads TGTGCCAGTAGTGTGGACGGAAAGTATAATTCACCCCTCCACTTT. The whole variable domain, remainder taken from reference TRBV19 and TRBJ1-6, is DGGITQSPKYLFRKEGQNVTLSCEQNLNHDAMYWYRQDPGQGLRLIYYSQIVNDFQKGDIAEGYSVSREKKESFPLTVTSAQKNPTAFYLCASSVDGKYNSPLHFGNGTRLTVT.

V is TRBV27 and J is TRBJ2-2; D possibly corresponds to TRBD2 (6 bases). The CDR3 is 16 amino acids. Germline V lookup: CDR1 MNHEY, CDR2 SMNVEV (reference sequence). Trimming removed 6 bases at V and 6 bases at J, with 20 bases between. The CDR3 nucleotides are TGTGCCAGCAGACGAACGTCTGGCGGGGCGTCCGGGGAGCTGTTTTTT. This translates into CASRRTSGGASGELFF.

V and J are TRBV28 and TRBJ2-1; D may be TRBD2 (6 bases). V shed 4 bases and J shed 5 bases, with 18 bases lying between them. The CDR3 loop spans 16 amino acids. Germline V gives CDR1 MDHEN, CDR2 SYDVKM. The CDR3 region has the DNA TGTGCCAGCAGTTCTCTCTCGGGACTGGGTAACAATGAGCAGTTCTTC. It encodes CASSSLSGLGNNEQFF.

V and J are TRBV27 and TRBJ2-2; D remains ambiguous. V lost 9 bases to trimming and J lost 0 bases, with 11 bases between them. Germline CDR1 is MNHEY and CDR2 is SMNVEV (reference sequence). The CDR3 runs 14 residues. The CDR3 reads CARLQCPNTGELFF. CDR3 sequence (DNA): TGTGCCAGATTACAGTGCCCGAACACCGGGGAGCTGTTTTTT.

This clonotype appeared once. The V gene is TRBV7-8, the J gene TRBJ1-1; TRBD1 matches at 7 bases. The CDR3 is made up of 16 amino acids. The germline gives CDR1 SGHVS, CDR2 FQNEAQ. The V segment lost 5 bases and the J segment 7 bases; nucleotides outside the gene matches: 16. CDR3 protein: CASSVGPGRGTIEAFF. The CDR3, as DNA: TGTGCCAGCAGCGTAGGTCCAGGCAGGGGGACGATTGAAGCTTTCTTT.

The rearrangement uses TRBV5-1 and TRBJ2-7, with D maybe TRBD1 (5 bases). The CDR3 has 15 residues. Trimming cost V 4 bases and J 5 bases, with 19 bases left between them. The germline gives CDR1 SGHRS, CDR2 YFSETQ. The CDR3 coding sequence is TGCGCCAGCAGCGCCGGACGTCAGGGCCCGGACGAGCAGTACTTC. It encodes CASSAGRQGPDEQYF.